This TCR beta chain is drawn from a study of CD8+CD57+ T cells in acquired aplastic anemia. Genomic DNA constituted the template upon which TCR beta VDJ and CDR3 profiling was performed. MiXCR was run by TCRdb on the reads, yielding one entry per CDR3 protein. Here the sample spans 150,000 to 200,000 distinct CDR3 sequences, 63% being singletons. This clonotype has a handful of counts. A read error may account for a junction end that differs from germline. The TCR sequence derives from a human donor in good health. The sample taken for sequencing was sorted CD4+, CD8+, or CD8+CD57+ T cells (not recorded which) from PBMCs.

CDR3 sequence: CASSLVMNTEAFF. For the CDR3, the DNA is TGTGCTAGCAGCTTAGTAATGAACACTGAAGCTTTCTTT. The chain employs TRBV7-7 and TRBJ1-1; no clear D. CDR1 and CDR2 (germline): SSHAT, FNYEAQ (reference sequence). The CDR3 is 13 residues long.